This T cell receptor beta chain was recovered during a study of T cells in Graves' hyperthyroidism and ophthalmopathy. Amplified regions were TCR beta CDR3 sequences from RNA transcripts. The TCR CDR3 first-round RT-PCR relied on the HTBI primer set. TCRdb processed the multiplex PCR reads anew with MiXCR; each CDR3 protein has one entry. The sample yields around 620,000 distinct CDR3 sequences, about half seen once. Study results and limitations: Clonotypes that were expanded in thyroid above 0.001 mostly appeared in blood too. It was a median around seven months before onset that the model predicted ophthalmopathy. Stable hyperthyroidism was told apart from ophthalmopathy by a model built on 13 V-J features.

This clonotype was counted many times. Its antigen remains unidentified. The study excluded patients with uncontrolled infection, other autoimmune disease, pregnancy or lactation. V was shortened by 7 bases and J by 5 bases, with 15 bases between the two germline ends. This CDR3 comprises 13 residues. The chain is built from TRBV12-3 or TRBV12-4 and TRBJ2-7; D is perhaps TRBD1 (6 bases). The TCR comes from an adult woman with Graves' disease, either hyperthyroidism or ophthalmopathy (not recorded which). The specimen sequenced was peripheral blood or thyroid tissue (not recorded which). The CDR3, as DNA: TGTGCCAGCACCGGCAGGGGCCCTAACGAGCAGTACTTC. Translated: CASTGRGPNEQYF.